The TCR beta chain described here comes from a study of T cell changes during pregnancy in multiple sclerosis. CDR1 is LNHDA, CDR2 SQIVND, per germline (reference sequence). J gave up 0 bases and V 7 bases, and 12 bases lay outside the gene matches. The CDR3 has 17 amino acids. Generated by immunoSEQ multiplex PCR, the TCRdb table keeps only in-frame clones and is missing some. Altogether about 40,000 clones are present, about 93% being singletons, with the ten largest covering approximately 0.41%. The TCR originated in a female donor with multiple sclerosis, enrolled in a pregnancy study. This specimen was CD4+ T cells from peripheral blood mononuclear cells, taken in the third trimester of pregnancy. The V and J genes are TRBV19 and TRBJ2-1, with 7 bases that match TRBD2. CDR3 DNA sequence: TGTGCCAGTATGGAGACTAGCCGGCCTGGCTCCTACAATGAGCAGTTCTTC. Residues: CASMETSRPGSYNEQFF.